This TCR beta chain was identified in a study of cytomegalovirus exposure and HLA in healthy donors (dated by TCRdb to the late 2010s). Describing the broader study: In an earlier analysis of some 610 of the donors, 250 to 300 Gb of sequence data and 90 million to 120 million unique TCR beta sequences from roughly 190 million T cells were reported. Approximately 310 gigabases of sequencing data and 78 million or so unique TCR sequences were included in an early release covering roughly 600 HLA-typed donors. The genetic ancestry cluster associated with self-reported Caucasian donors included over 80% of the 398 genotyped donors. The aim of the study was to test whether cataloging public T cell receptors could identify signatures of past pathogen exposure. The study profiled the T cell repertoires of around 700 subjects by immunosequencing and related them to cytomegalovirus serostatus. In addition to the first cohort of around 670 subjects, a separate validation cohort of 120 different subjects was used. To predict cytomegalovirus infection status, the study combined high-throughput TCR immunosequencing, statistical association of individual TCRs with disease status, and machine learning. In a later analysis, previously published TCR beta repertoires from some 640 donors were re-analyzed and high-resolution HLA genotyping was added so that TCR occurrence patterns could be studied. Rather than drawing on any new phenotypic data, the later analysis identified candidate immune exposures from TCR beta sequences and the way those sequences occurred across donors. To decide whether each TCR beta V gene segment behaved as functional or pseudogenic, an earlier analysis of some 600 of the donors relied on high-throughput TCR beta sequencing. Donor age, sex, ethnicity and CMV serostatus were compiled together with the repertoire data. A later genetic analysis used genome-wide SNP genotypes for about 65% of the 666 donors, treating that subset as a discovery cohort. All discovery cohort repertoires had been generated on a single sequencing platform. HLA typing covered class I and class II loci at four-digit resolution. The number of donors typed differed by locus, with 629-630 for A, B, C, DRB1 and DQB1, 522 for DQA1, approximately 570 for DPA1, and approximately 470 for DPB1. Several DR-DQ haplotypes were treated as single units for association and clustering because of strong linkage in the cohort. Across approximately 400 genotyped donors of the cohort, an average of about 240,000 unique TCR beta nucleotide sequences per donor were sequenced, and 15% to 20% of those sequences were non-productive.

A word on this clone: The specificity of this receptor is unknown. Within one base of it there is no much larger clone, and no base qualities were kept.

In total, roughly 710 healthy bone marrow donors made up the cohort. All cohort members were sampled while nominally healthy, although unrecorded immune exposures were likely present. Of the 690 or so cohort members, just under 300 had a positive CMV serostatus and just over 350 had a negative one, while no CMV serostatus was recorded for the donor. Each donor provided a peripheral blood sample, and peripheral blood mononuclear cells were used for TCR beta sequencing. Genomic DNA was extracted from the blood cell samples with the Qiagen DNeasy Blood Extraction Kit. The germline V gene gives CDR1 as LGHNA and CDR2 as YNFKEQ. Measured from the cysteine to the phenylalanine, the CDR3 is 16 residues long. Only CDR3 DNA is held: 48 bases, read in frame from base 1. Trimming removed 4 bases from V and 5 bases from J; the gene matches leave 11 bases unexplained. The method behind the library was the immunoSEQ multiplex PCR assay. For the multiplex PCR, a mixture combining 60 forward primers for TCR Vbeta segments and 13 reverse primers for TCR Jbeta segments was used. A multiplex PCR assay on genomic DNA amplified the CDR3 region of rearranged TCR beta genes. The Illumina HiSeq System was used to sequence the amplified TCR beta libraries as 87-base-pair reads. The published analysis was carried out like this. A later analysis counted some 80 million unique TCR beta chains across the 666 repertoires, and 9.5 million to 11 million of these chains were shared by at least two donors. A nearest-neighbor algorithm error-corrected the raw reads and collapsed the reads into unique sequences, merging closely related sequences to remove PCR and sequencing errors. Alignment of CDR3 sequences to IMGT reference sequences was used to assign V, D and J gene segments. For a sequence to be retained, at least a six-nucleotide match to both a V gene segment and a J gene segment was required. A rearrangement counted as productive if the CDR3 had no stop codons and remained in frame with V and J, and every other rearrangement counted as non-productive. CDR3 was defined according to IMGT convention as the region running from the second conserved V-encoded cysteine to the conserved J-encoded phenylalanine. In an earlier analysis of around 600 of the donors, sequences lacking an unambiguous match to a single V gene segment were excluded. In an earlier analysis of roughly 500 of the donors, V segments were called functional above 56.7% productive rearrangements and were called segregating when the between-donor standard deviation exceeded 5%. A statistical classification framework was built for diagnosing cytomegalovirus status from the catalog of TCR beta chain sequences. In a later analysis, TCR nucleotide sequences were compared against IMGT/GENE-DB human TR gene sequences so that V and J genes could be assigned. A later analysis assigned CDR3 sequences and most-parsimonious VDJ recombination scenarios with the TCRdist pipeline. In a later analysis, each TCR beta chain was defined by its CDR3 amino acid sequence together with its V-gene family, and reads lacking a unique V-gene family were excluded. In a later analysis, 450 to 600 highly shared, low-generation-probability nucleotide sequences were removed to address suspected cross-contamination and a sequencing artifact. For each public chain, a later analysis derived a clonal expansion index from normalized ranks of inferred template counts within each repertoire. Generation probabilities in a later analysis came from a VDJ recombination model fitted to out-of-frame rearrangements, and those results were checked against IGoR. A later analysis scored TCR-TCR, TCR-HLA and TCR-CMV co-occurrence with hypergeometric tests, applying a repertoire-size bias correction to TCR pairs. To estimate false discovery rates, a later analysis permuted the HLA or CMV assignments 20 times. A later analysis grouped co-occurring TCRs with DBSCAN, adding TCRdist sequence similarity when clustering within HLA-allele-positive subsets. For co-occurrence clustering, repertoires with fewer than 30,000 or more than 120,000 public chains were excluded, along with about five repertoires with anomalous nucleotide sharing. Not all clones reach the TCRdb copy of this immuneACCESS table, which keeps in-frame sequences only. Checked studies attribute under half of the gap to unresolved V genes and leave the rest unexplained. V and J calls and clone size are copied from that table; D and trimming were computed from the DNA. This sample gives under 200,000 clones in total; 65% to 90% of them show up just once. Together, the top ten hold roughly 2% of the sample.

General findings and caveats noted by the study authors: Compared with equally common non-associated chains, HLA-associated TCR beta chains in a later analysis were more clonally expanded and had lower generation probabilities. In a later analysis, some 18,000 TCR beta sequences were associated with specific HLA alleles at a false discovery rate of 0.05. A further reported finding was that TCR beta sequences accurately predicted the HLA-A and HLA-B alleles for most subjects in the first cohort. Compared with the approximately 700-donor mean, donors in an Asian-associated ancestry cluster had fewer N-insertions in productive TCRs, according to a later genetic analysis. In an earlier analysis of around 500 of the donors, most TCR beta V segments appeared in productive rearrangements about 87% or about 30% of the time, broadly matching IMGT annotations. Three of the identified cytomegalovirus-associated TCR beta chains were confirmed in vitro to be specific for cytomegalovirus antigens. Across donors, most TCR sequences were observed very rarely, whereas some public TCRs were present in many individuals. The classifier was reported to diagnose cytomegalovirus status with high specificity and sensitivity in both the original and validation cohorts. In a later analysis, several top co-occurrence clusters were reported to appear linked to parvovirus B19, influenza, CMV and Epstein-Barr virus. Sequencing depth was assumed to be roughly uniform across donors in the presence/absence analyses, though that assumption may not hold. HLA typing was unavailable for some donors at each locus, so association tests used only the typed subset. V-gene and J-gene trimming of TCR beta chains was associated with a missense DCLRE1C variant in a later genetic analysis, and the association was replicated in an independent cohort. In this cohort, only TCR beta chains were sequenced, and detectable features were limited by the absence of alpha or paired-chain data. Because the 87-base-pair reads could not distinguish some IMGT-functional V segments, including TRBV6-2 and TRBV6-3, those segments were excluded. For the cohort, immune exposure information was limited to CMV serostatus. According to a later analysis, most CMV-associated TCR beta chains appeared to be HLA-restricted, and the HLA associations seemed to be driven largely by CMV exposure. Over 15 rarely observed V segments, including chromosome 9 orphons, were excluded from the earlier analysis of approximately 500 of the donors because counts were too low. According to a later analysis, TCR association rates differed among HLA loci, with DRB1 alleles showing the most associated TCRs and HLA-C alleles showing the fewest. A total of 150 to 200 TCR beta chains were listed by the study as associated with cytomegalovirus. A cluster of highly shared sequence variants was judged likely to be a technical artifact of the sequencing pipeline. Correlated functional status among segregating V segments might be attributable to linkage disequilibrium, but an unknown experimental factor could not be ruled out. According to the authors, the approach could potentially be generalized to other disease states and immunological phenotypes. Assigning TCR associations to individual alleles was difficult when HLA alleles, especially DR and DQ, strongly co-occurred.

This chain joins TRBV4-2 to TRBJ2-5; 9 bases in the junction line up with TRBD2. The sample was PBMCs. The receptor was isolated from a human donor in good health. CDR3 reads: CASSPSSGGPWETQYF. The base sequence is TGTGCCAGCAGCCCAAGCAGCGGGGGGCCGTGGGAGACCCAGTACTTC.